This T cell receptor (beta chain) was profiled in a study of blood T cell repertoires in COVID-19. As for the study in general: Whether acute or convalescent, the COVID-19 samples came from the United States, Italy and Spain.

V was trimmed by 7 bases and J by 1 base, leaving 8 bases between them. This CDR3 is built from 13 residues. The germline CDR1 and CDR2 sequences are MGHDK and SYGVNS. Libraries were prepared by immunoSEQ multiplex PCR; TCRdb keeps only in-frame clonotypes and omits some of them. The sample has approximately 240,000 clones, 80% to 95% seen once; the top ten hold around 0.86%. This clone showed up just once. This sequence originates from a young man with COVID-19, enrolled during active disease. This rearrangement joins TRBV25-1 to TRBJ1-3, with no clear D. Sequencing was done on a sample of peripheral blood. CDR3: CASTRGSGNTIYF. The CDR3 DNA follows: TGTGCCAGCACTCGCGGATCTGGAAACACCATATATTTT.